These 21 T cell receptor beta chains were sequenced from one sample in a study of neurological immune-mediated disorders. TCRdb reprocessed the 5' RACE reads with MiXCR, giving one entry per CDR3 protein. The data contain roughly 70,000 distinct CDR3 sequences, roughly 5.5% of them singletons. Sequencing was performed on PBMCs. These receptor sequences come from a woman aged 30 to 39 with multiple sclerosis.

This clonotype was seen ten or more times. This chain uses TRBV5-1 with TRBJ2-1, with a possible D match to TRBD2 (6 bases). CDR1 and CDR2 (germline): SGHRS, YFSETQ. The V end was cut by 5 bases, the J end by 5 bases, with 17 bases between. The CDR3 is 15 residues long. This CDR3 is CASSTRTGGNNEQFF. As DNA, the CDR3 is TGCGCCAGCAGTACGAGGACCGGAGGGAACAATGAGCAGTTCTTC.

This clonotype was observed many times. This sequence joins TRBV3-1 and TRBJ2-6, with TRBD1 identical over 10 bases. Germline V gene sequence: CDR1 LGHDT, CDR2 YNNKEL (reference sequence). With 4 bases clipped from V and 1 base from J, the junction kept 4 bases outside the gene matches. CDR3 length equals 17 residues. The DNA for the CDR3 is TGTGCCAGCAGCCTCGGACAGGGGGGTTCTGGGGCCAACGTCCTGACTTTC. It encodes CASSLGQGGSGANVLTF.

The table lists this clonotype with many counts. The chain carries TRBV7-6 and TRBJ2-7, with 10 nucleotides matching TRBD1. CDR3 length: 16 residues. Trimming cost V 5 bases and J 6 bases; bases outside gene matches: 13. Germline V lookup: CDR1 SGHVS, CDR2 FNYEAQ. The CDR3 DNA is TGTGCCAGCAGCCAGACAGGGGGCAAGGGTTCAGGCGAGCAGTACTTC. This sequence encodes CASSQTGGKGSGEQYF.

In its sample, this clonotype was seen many times. Compared with germline, one end of the junction differs, possibly owing to a read error. This sequence joins TRBV5-1 and TRBJ1-6; D gene uncertain. The germline CDR1 and CDR2 sequences are SGHRS and YFSETQ. CDR3 length: 17 residues. The CDR3 region is CASSPQAGSSYNSPLNF. In nucleotides, the CDR3 is TGCGCCAGCAGCCCCCAGGCGGGAAGCTCCTATAATTCACCCCTCAACTTT.

This clonotype has only a few counts. The chain has TRBV15 and TRBJ1-5; D might be TRBD1 (6 bases). The CDR3 is made up of 14 amino acids. Germline V gives CDR1 LNHNV, CDR2 YYDKDF (reference sequence). Trimming removed 5 bases at V and 1 base at J, with 9 bases between. In nucleotides, the CDR3 is TGTGCCACCAGCGAGGACAGCAGCAATCAGCCCCAGCATTTT. Protein product: CATSEDSSNQPQHF. The full variable domain, in which reference TRBV15 and TRBJ1-5 provide the parts outside the CDR3, is DAMVIQNPRYQVTQFGKPVTLSCSQTLNHNVMYWYQQKSSQAPKLLFHYYDKDFNNEADTPDNFQSRRPNTSFCFLDIRSPGLGDTAMYLCATSEDSSNQPQHFGDGTRLSIL.

The rearrangement links TRBV7-6 to TRBJ2-7, with TRBD1 matching 10 bases. This CDR3 has 15 residues. J was trimmed by 1 base and V by 5 bases; bases with no gene match: 5. CDR1 SGHVS and CDR2 FNYEAQ come from the germline V gene. The CDR3 is CASSLGQGGSYEQYF. DNA of the CDR3: TGTGCCAGCAGCCTCGGACAGGGGGGATCCTACGAGCAGTACTTC.

This clonotype was observed many times. The J gene is TRBJ2-7, the V gene TRBV5-1, with D perhaps TRBD2 (5 bases). Trimming stripped 4 bases from V and 4 bases from J, with 12 bases between. The CDR3 contains 13 residues. Germline-derived CDR1 and CDR2 are SGHRS and YFSETQ. The CDR3 DNA follows: TGCGCCAGCAGCCAGACCCGGGGTTACGAGCAGTACTTC. As protein: CASSQTRGYEQYF.

With respect to this clonotype: A single base separates this from a much larger clone, so it may be a read error. The chain is built from TRBV9 and TRBJ1-4; D gene uncertain. The CDR3 loop spans 14 amino acids. V lost 0 bases and J 4 bases, leaving 7 bases between the germline ends. CDR1 SGDLS and CDR2 YYNGEE come from the germline V gene. The CDR3 loop is CASSVGKHNEKLFF. In DNA form, the CDR3 reads TGTGCCAGCAGCGTAGGGAAGCATAATGAAAAACTGTTTTTT.

With respect to this clonotype: A clone one base away is much larger, so this may be a read error. Written as DNA, the CDR3 is TGTGCCAGCATTAAGACCGGCACCGGGGAGCTGTTTTTT. This sequence encodes CASIKTGTGELFF. This chain links TRBV6-5 with TRBJ2-2, with D uncertain. V dropped 7 bases and J dropped 4 bases, with 10 bases sitting between them. This CDR3 is built from 13 residues. The germline V gene has CDR1 MNHEY and CDR2 SVGAGI.

This clonotype has ten or more counts. This sequence joins TRBV20-1 and TRBJ1-4; D is possibly TRBD1 (5 bases). Germline V gene data show CDR1 as DFQATT and CDR2 as SNEGSKA (reference sequence). The CDR3 has 15 residues. The V end was cut by 4 bases, the J end by 6 bases, with 18 bases between. CDR3 sequence reads: CSANPIRGGDEKLFF. CDR3 nucleotide sequence: TGCAGTGCTAATCCCATCCGGGGCGGGGATGAAAAACTGTTTTTT.

This clonotype was counted many times. V and J are TRBV12-3 or TRBV12-4 and TRBJ2-1, with a tentative D call TRBD1 (6 bases). The V and J ends lost 8 bases and 9 bases respectively, with 14 bases between them. The CDR3 consists of 12 residues. CDR3 sequence: CASEQGWGEQFF. As DNA, the CDR3 is TGTGCCAGCGAACAGGGTTGGGGTGAGCAGTTCTTC.

Many counts were recorded for this clonotype. The chain links TRBV12-3 or TRBV12-4 to TRBJ2-7, with TRBD2 matching over 8 bases. The length of the CDR3 is 13 residues. Germline trimming cut 5 bases from V and 3 bases from J; bases unmatched to any gene: 3. The CDR3 loop reads CASSSRGGYEQYF. The CDR3, as DNA: TGTGCCAGCAGTAGTCGGGGGGGCTACGAGCAGTACTTC.

This chain connects TRBV28 to TRBJ2-3; the D is unclear. Germline-derived CDR1 and CDR2 are MDHEN and SYDVKM. The CDR3 extends over 12 amino acids. The V gene lost 5 bases and the J gene lost 9 bases, with 12 bases spanning the gap. The CDR3 sequence: CASSSLWGTQYF. The CDR3 coding sequence is TGTGCCAGCAGTAGTCTCTGGGGAACGCAGTATTTT.

In this sample, this clonotype turned up many times. This sequence joins TRBV6-6 and TRBJ1-2; D gene uncertain. With 7 bases removed from V and 5 bases from J, the gap between germline ends came to 8 bases. This CDR3 is 11 amino acids long. Germline values: CDR1 MNHNY, CDR2 SVGAGI (reference sequence). CDR3 coding DNA: TGTGCCAGCACTCCCGGATATGGCTACACCTTC. This translates into CASTPGYGYTF.

At least ten counts were recorded for this clonotype. This chain joins TRBV5-1 and TRBJ2-1; D remains ambiguous. This CDR3 is 14 amino acids long. In germline, CDR1 is SGHRS, CDR2 YFSETQ. V lost 0 bases and J lost 5, with 9 bases in between. The DNA of the CDR3 is TGCGCCAGCAGCTTGGTACCCCGGAACAATGAGCAGTTCTTC. It codes for CASSLVPRNNEQFF.

This clonotype was counted ten times or more. This chain uses TRBV20-1 with TRBJ1-4; tentative D call: TRBD1 (5 bases). Deletions cut 6 bases from V and 6 bases from J, with 14 bases between. The CDR3 consists of 13 residues. Germline-derived CDR1 and CDR2 are DFQATT and SNEGSKA (reference sequence). The CDR3 loop is CSARRDLDEKLFF. The CDR3 nucleotides read TGCAGTGCCCGACGGGACCTTGATGAAAAACTGTTTTTT.

This clonotype was observed a few times. One end of the junction fails to match germline, which may point to a read error. The genes are TRBV12-3 or TRBV12-4 and TRBJ1-3; TRBD1 aligns across 9 bases. The CDR3 is made up of 10 amino acids. CDR3 coding DNA: TGTGCCAGCAATCTACAGGGGGCTCATTTT. Protein sequence: CASNLQGAHF.

Points on this clonotype: Likely a read error: the CDR3 ends without its conserved phenylalanine or tryptophan. The chain joins TRBV14 to TRBJ2-7; D gene ambiguous. Between the trimmed V and J ends, which lost 0 bases and 9 bases, there was a span of 12 bases. The CDR3 is made up of 13 amino acids. Germline V gives CDR1 SGHDN, CDR2 FVKESK. The CDR3 reads CASSQETGRLQYI. DNA for the CDR3: TGTGCCAGCAGCCAAGAAACCGGGCGGCTGCAGTACATC.

This clonotype has just a few counts. At one end the junction does not follow the germline gene, possibly because of a read error. This chain joins TRBV18 and TRBJ1-6; D ambiguous. CDR1 is KGHSH, CDR2 LQKENI, per germline. CDR3 length equals 15 residues. CDR3 DNA sequence: TGTGCCAGCTCGAGTCTGGGCAGCAATAATTCACCCCTCAACTTT. Residues: CASSSLGSNNSPLNF.

This clonotype was counted a few times. The chain has TRBV5-1 and TRBJ1-2, with D possibly being TRBD1 (5 bases). There are 14 residues in the CDR3. The V end lost 4 bases, the J end lost 5 bases, and 15 bases lay between the germline ends. CDR1 and CDR2 (germline): SGHRS, YFSETQ. Written as DNA, the CDR3 is TGCGCCAGCAGCCCCGGTCCCAGGGAGTATGGCTACACCTTC. Translated, it gives CASSPGPREYGYTF.

The rearrangement joins TRBV7-6 to TRBJ2-1, with 7 bases lining up with TRBD2. Looked up from germline, CDR1 is SGHVS and CDR2 is FNYEAQ. The V gene end was trimmed by 5 bases and the J gene end by 8 bases; junction bases not matched to a gene: 9. The CDR3 loop spans 14 amino acids. The CDR3 coding sequence is TGTGCCAGCAGCAGCCCGCGGGGGTTCCATGAGCAGTTCTTC. Translated, it gives CASSSPRGFHEQFF.